The clone carrying this T cell receptor beta chain was observed once. Its target is unknown. Genomic DNA, serving as template, underwent TCR beta VDJ and CDR3 profiling. TCRdb passed the reads through MiXCR, listing each CDR3 protein once. In the table there are some 160,000 distinct CDR3 sequences, less than 50% of which are singletons. Flow cytometry had shown expanded CD8+CD57+ cells in the patients chosen for sequencing. With no exception, the patients had severe acquired aplastic anemia. No therapy was given to patients before blood sampling. The data were taken from a study of CD8+CD57+ T cells in acquired aplastic anemia. Overall study findings and caveats: A significant difference in CD8+ Simpson's diversity between patients and controls was not found. Patients and controls had in common approximately 28 CD8+ CDR3 sequences.

This CDR3 region has 15 residues. Germline V gives CDR1 LNHNV, CDR2 YYDKDF (reference sequence). The V and J ends lost 1 base and 1 base respectively, with 5 bases between them. The chain combines TRBV15 with TRBJ1-6, with D unclear. Source material: sorted CD4+, CD8+, or CD8+CD57+ T cells (not recorded which) from PBMCs. This sequence originates from a human donor with aplastic anemia. The CDR3, as DNA: TGTGCCACCAGCAGAGGGTTGTCCTATAATTCACCCCTCCACTTT. This sequence encodes CATSRGLSYNSPLHF.